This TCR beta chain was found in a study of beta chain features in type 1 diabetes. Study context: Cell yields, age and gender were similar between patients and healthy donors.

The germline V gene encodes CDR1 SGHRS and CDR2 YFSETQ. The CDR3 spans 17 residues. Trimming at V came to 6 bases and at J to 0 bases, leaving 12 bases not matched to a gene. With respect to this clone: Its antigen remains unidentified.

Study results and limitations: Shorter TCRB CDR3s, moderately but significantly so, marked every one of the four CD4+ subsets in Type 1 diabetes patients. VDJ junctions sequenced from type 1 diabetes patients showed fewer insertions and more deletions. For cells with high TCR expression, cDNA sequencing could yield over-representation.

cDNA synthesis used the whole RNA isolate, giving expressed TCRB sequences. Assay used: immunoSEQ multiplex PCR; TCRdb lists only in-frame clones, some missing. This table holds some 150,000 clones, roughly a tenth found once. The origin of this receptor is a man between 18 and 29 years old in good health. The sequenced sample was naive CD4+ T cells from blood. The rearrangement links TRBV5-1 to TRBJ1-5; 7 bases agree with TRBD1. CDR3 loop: CASNNGGQLYSNQPQHF. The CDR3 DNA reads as TGCGCCAGCAACAATGGGGGACAGCTCTATAGCAATCAGCCCCAGCATTTT. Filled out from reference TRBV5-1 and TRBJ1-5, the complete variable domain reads KAGVTQTPRYLIKTRGQQVTLSCSPISGHRSVSWYQQTPGQGLQFLFEYFSETQRNKGNFPGRFSGRQFSNSRSEMNVSTLELGDSALYLCASNNGGQLYSNQPQHFGDGTRLSIL.